These 3 T cell receptor beta chains originate from one sample sequenced in a study of a mutant IDH1 vaccine in newly diagnosed glioma. Regarding time point: week 47, end of study. In the vaccine, a single dose held 300 ug of the mutant IDH1 20-mer peptide, along with topical imiquimod. No antigen is known for these receptors. Here immunoSEQ multiplex PCR was the method, and the copy in TCRdb shows in-frame clones only, minus some. The sample consists of fewer than 70,000 clones, roughly 80% of them appearing once. The sequencing here drew on PBMCs, taken from a glioma patient whose treatment included an IDH1 peptide vaccine. These receptors were obtained from a man aged 25-45 years with glioma.

The rearrangement joins TRBV25-1 to TRBJ2-3, with D possibly matching TRBD2 (6 bases). The CDR3 loop spans 15 amino acids. Trimming stripped 3 bases from V and 2 bases from J, with 12 bases between. CDR1 MGHDK and CDR2 SYGVNS come from the germline V gene. The CDR3 bases are TGTGCCAGCAGTGAGGGTGGGGGGTTCACAGATACGCAGTATTTT. It codes for CASSEGGGFTDTQYF.

The chain has TRBV5-4 and TRBJ2-3; 9 bases fit TRBD1. Germline assignment: CDR1 SGHNT and CDR2 YYREEE (reference sequence). This CDR3 is 15 amino acids long. Germline trimming cut 0 bases from V and 1 base from J; bases unmatched to any gene: 0. CDR3 sequence reads: CASSLGTGGTDTQYF. The CDR3 DNA is TGTGCCAGCAGCTTGGGGACAGGGGGCACAGATACGCAGTATTTT.

V gene TRBV5-4 combines with J gene TRBJ1-1; D is undetermined. V dropped 0 bases and J dropped 1 base, with 7 bases sitting between them. The CDR3 is made up of 14 amino acids. Germline CDR1 SGHNT, CDR2 YYREEE (reference sequence). CDR3 sequence: CASSLGLRNTEAFF. CDR3 sequence (DNA): TGTGCCAGCAGCTTGGGACTGAGGAACACTGAAGCTTTCTTT.